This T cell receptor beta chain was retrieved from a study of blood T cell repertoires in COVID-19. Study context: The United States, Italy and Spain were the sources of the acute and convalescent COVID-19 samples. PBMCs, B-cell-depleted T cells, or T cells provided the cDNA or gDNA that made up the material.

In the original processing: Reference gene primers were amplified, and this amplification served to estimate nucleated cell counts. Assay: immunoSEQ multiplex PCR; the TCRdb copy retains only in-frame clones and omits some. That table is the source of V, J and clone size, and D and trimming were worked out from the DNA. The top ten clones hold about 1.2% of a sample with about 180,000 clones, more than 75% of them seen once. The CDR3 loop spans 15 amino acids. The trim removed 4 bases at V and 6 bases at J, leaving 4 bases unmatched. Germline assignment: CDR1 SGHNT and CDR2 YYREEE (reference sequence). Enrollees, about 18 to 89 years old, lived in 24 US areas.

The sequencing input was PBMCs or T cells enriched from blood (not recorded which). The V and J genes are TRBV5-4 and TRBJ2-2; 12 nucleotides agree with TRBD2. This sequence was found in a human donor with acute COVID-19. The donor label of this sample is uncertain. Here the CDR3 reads CASSRTSGAPGELFF. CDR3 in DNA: TGTGCCAGCAGCAGGACTAGCGGGGCCCCCGGGGAGCTGTTTTTT. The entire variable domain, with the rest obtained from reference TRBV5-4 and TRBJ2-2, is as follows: ETGVTQSPTHLIKTRGQQVTLRCSSQSGHNTVSWYQQALGQGPQFIFQYYREEENGRGNFPPRFSGLQFPNYSSELNVNALELDDSALYLCASSRTSGAPGELFFGEGSRLTVL.